This T cell receptor (beta chain) originates from a study of a mutant IDH1 vaccine in newly diagnosed glioma. Study details: Patients had eight vaccinations, in weeks 1, 3, 5, 7, 11, 15, 19 and 23. Patients were pretreated with radiotherapy, temozolomide, or both, mostly both. Onset of vaccination occurred 4-6 weeks following radiotherapy alone, or with temozolomide cycles.

Sequenced by immunoSEQ multiplex PCR; TCRdb stores in-frame clones only, minus some. The table includes fewer than 100,000 clones, 75% to 95% detected once. As to time point: week 5, during vaccination. Mutant IDH1 20-mer peptide, at 300 ug, made up each vaccine dose, with topical imiquimod. The trim removed 6 bases at V and 1 base at J, leaving 6 bases unmatched. CDR3 size: 15 residues. CDR1 is MNHNY and CDR2 is SVGAGI in the germline V gene (reference sequence). Comments on this clone: No antigen is known for it.

The chain joins TRBV6-6 to TRBJ2-7; 10 bases line up with TRBD2. Material: PBMCs, obtained from a glioma patient whose treatment included an IDH1 peptide vaccine. The sequence came from a woman between 50 and 59 years old with glioma. CDR3 nucleotides: TGTGCCAGCAGCCACCCAGCGGGAGGGTCCTACGAGCAGTACTTC. Protein product: CASSHPAGGSYEQYF.